Listed here are 11 T cell receptor beta chains from one sample, sequenced in a study of blood T cell repertoires in COVID-19. TCRdb's table, derived via immunoSEQ multiplex PCR, lists solely in-frame clones and lacks some. The data contain about 120,000 clones, about nine tenths of them seen just once; the ten biggest clones take up more than 4%. The sample comprised peripheral blood. The source is a man in his forties with acute or convalescent COVID-19.

This clone appeared a single time. CDR3 bases: TGTGCCACCAGTGATGAGACTAGCGGGAGGGCCAATTGTTGCGAGCAGTACTTC. This codes for CATSDETSGRANCCEQYF. This chain links TRBV24-1 with TRBJ2-7; 14 bases are a match to TRBD2. Germline CDR1 reads KGHDR; CDR2 reads SFDVKD. V lost 3 bases and J lost 6; bases outside the gene matches: 12. The CDR3 extends over 18 amino acids.

As for this clone: Within the sample, other DNA sequences also encode this same CDR3. The rearrangement uses TRBV7-9 and TRBJ2-2, with TRBD1 matching 9 bases. Germline-derived CDR1 and CDR2 are SEHNR and FQNEAQ (reference sequence). CDR3 length: 15 amino acids. J was trimmed by 3 bases and V by 1 base; bases with no gene match: 0. The chain's CDR3 is CASSLGTGDTGELFF. The CDR3, as DNA: TGTGCCAGCAGCTTAGGGACAGGGGACACCGGGGAGCTGTTTTTT.

This clone was counted a few times. V gene TRBV3-1 (or the pseudogene TRBV3-2) combines with J gene TRBJ2-7, with 7 bases that match TRBD2. The CDR3 totals 14 residues. Germline V gives CDR1 LGHDT, CDR2 YNNKEL (reference sequence). The junction had 5 bases not matched to a gene; V was cut back by 0 bases and J by 6 bases. CDR3 nucleotide sequence: TGTGCCAGCAGCCAAGAGTGGCGGGAGCCCGAGCAGTACTTC. Protein product: CASSQEWREPEQYF.

Of note for this clone: The junction does not match germline at one end; this may be a read error. The J gene is TRBJ1-3, the V gene TRBV7-2; D gene unclear. The V gene's germline CDR1 is SGHTA and CDR2 FQGNSA. The CDR3 runs to 15 residues. CDR3 residues: CASTLRGSPGNTIYF. CDR3 in DNA: TGTGCCAGCACCTTACGAGGCAGTCCGGGAAACACCATATATTTT.

The chain carries TRBV9 and TRBJ1-1; perhaps TRBD1 as D (5 bases). The germline V and J ends were trimmed by 1 base and 1 base, with 8 bases remaining between them. The CDR3 has 14 amino acids. The V gene's germline CDR1 is SGDLS and CDR2 YYNGEE. CDR3 in amino acids: CASSVMGGNTEAFF. The CDR3 DNA follows: TGTGCCAGCAGCGTAATGGGGGGGAACACTGAAGCTTTCTTT.

The chain employs TRBV4-2 and TRBJ2-1; the D gene is possibly TRBD2 (6 bases). The CDR3 totals 13 residues. From germline, CDR1 is LGHNA and CDR2 YNFKEQ. Trimming left V 6 bases short and J 4 bases short, with 10 bases between. CDR3 in amino acids: CASRAEGYNEQFF. The CDR3 nucleotides are TGTGCCAGCAGAGCGGAGGGGTACAATGAGCAGTTCTTC.

J is TRBJ1-6 and V is TRBV30, with 9 bases lining up with TRBD1. The V gene end was trimmed by 3 bases and the J gene end by 7 bases; junction bases not matched to a gene: 4. The germline V gene encodes CDR1 GTSNPN and CDR2 SVGIG (reference sequence). This CDR3 has 14 residues. As DNA, the CDR3 is TGTGCCTGGAGACCAGGGACAGGGAATTCACCCCTCCACTTT. Its protein is CAWRPGTGNSPLHF.

The gene calls are TRBV6-2 or TRBV6-3 and TRBJ1-1, with 7 bases lining up with TRBD1. V was pared by 5 bases and J by 11 bases, with 8 bases of the junction left unmatched. CDR1 and CDR2 from the germline V gene are MNHEY and SVGEGT. The CDR3 sequence is 12 residues long. DNA of the CDR3: TGTGCCAGCAGTCGACAGGGAGCAGTGGCTTTCTTT. It encodes CASSRQGAVAFF.

This chain joins TRBV5-1 and TRBJ2-7; D not resolved. The V and J ends lost 4 bases and 6 bases respectively, with 11 bases between them. Germline V lookup: CDR1 SGHRS, CDR2 YFSETQ. The CDR3 sequence is 12 residues long. The CDR3 region has the DNA TGCGCCAGCAGCCCCCCCTCGCGCGAGCAGTACTTC. It codes for CASSPPSREQYF.

This chain links TRBV4-3 with TRBJ1-6, with D unresolved. V lost 1 base, J lost 9 bases, and 13 bases lay in between. Germline values: CDR1 LGHNA, CDR2 YSLEER. This CDR3 comprises 15 residues. This chain's CDR3 is CASSQGGVLGSPLHF. The CDR3 nucleotides are TGCGCCAGCAGCCAAGGCGGGGTTTTAGGTTCACCCCTCCACTTT.

V usage is TRBV5-8 and J usage is TRBJ1-1; tentative D call: TRBD1 (6 bases). The CDR3 runs to 15 residues. CDR1 SGHTS and CDR2 YDEGEE come from the germline V gene. The V end lost 2 bases, the J end lost 0 bases, and 11 bases lay between the germline ends. The CDR3 region is CASSFSGAMNTEAFF. Here the CDR3 DNA reads TGTGCCAGCAGCTTTTCAGGGGCAATGAACACTGAAGCTTTCTTT.